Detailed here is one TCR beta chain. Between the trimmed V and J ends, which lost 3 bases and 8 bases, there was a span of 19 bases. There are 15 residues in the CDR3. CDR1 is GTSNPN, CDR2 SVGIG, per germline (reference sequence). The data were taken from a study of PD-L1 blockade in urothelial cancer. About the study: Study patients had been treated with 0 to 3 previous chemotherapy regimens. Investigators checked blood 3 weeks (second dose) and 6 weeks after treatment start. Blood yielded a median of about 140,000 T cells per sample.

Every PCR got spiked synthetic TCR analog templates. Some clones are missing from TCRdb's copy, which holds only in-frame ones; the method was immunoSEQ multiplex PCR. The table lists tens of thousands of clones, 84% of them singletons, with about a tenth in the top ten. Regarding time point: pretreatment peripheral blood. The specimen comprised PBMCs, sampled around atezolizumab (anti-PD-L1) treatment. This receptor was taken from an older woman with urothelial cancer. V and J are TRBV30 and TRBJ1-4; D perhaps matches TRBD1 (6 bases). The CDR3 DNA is TGTGCCTGGAGCATCGGACAGCCCGGTGGGGAAAAACTGTTTTTT. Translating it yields CAWSIGQPGGEKLFF.